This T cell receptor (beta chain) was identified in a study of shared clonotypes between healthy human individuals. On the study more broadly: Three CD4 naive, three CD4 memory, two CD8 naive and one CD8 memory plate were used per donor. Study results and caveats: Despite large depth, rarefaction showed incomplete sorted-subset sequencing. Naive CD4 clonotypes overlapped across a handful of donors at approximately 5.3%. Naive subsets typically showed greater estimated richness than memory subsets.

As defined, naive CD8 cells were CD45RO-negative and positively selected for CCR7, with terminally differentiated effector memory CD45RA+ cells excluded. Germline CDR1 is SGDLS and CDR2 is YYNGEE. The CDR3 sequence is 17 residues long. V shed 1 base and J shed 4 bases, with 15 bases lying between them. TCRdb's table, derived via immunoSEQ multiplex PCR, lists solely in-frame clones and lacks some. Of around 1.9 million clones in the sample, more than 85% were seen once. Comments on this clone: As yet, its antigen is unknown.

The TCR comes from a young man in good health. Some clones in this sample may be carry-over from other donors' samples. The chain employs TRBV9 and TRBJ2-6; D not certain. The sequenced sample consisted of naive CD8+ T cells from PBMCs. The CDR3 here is CASSVRTDGSGANVLTF. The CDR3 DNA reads TGTGCCAGCAGCGTAAGAACCGACGGGTCCGGGGCCAACGTCCTGACTTTC.